These 14 T cell receptor beta chains came from one sample sequenced in a study of blood T cell repertoires in COVID-19. The data were produced by immunoSEQ multiplex PCR, yet TCRdb's version contains in-frame clones alone and is incomplete. This table has some 200,000 clones, 88% appearing once. Sequenced: peripheral blood. All receptors come from a man between 65 and 85 years old with acute or convalescent COVID-19.

CDR3 loop: CASSRGLAVSYEQYF. The CDR3 nucleotides read TGTGCCAGTAGCCGGGGACTAGCGGTATCCTACGAGCAGTACTTC. This chain connects TRBV19 to TRBJ2-7; 11 positions agree with TRBD2. CDR3 length: 15 amino acids. J gave up 1 base and V 6 bases, and 5 bases lay outside the gene matches. Germline V lookup: CDR1 LNHDA, CDR2 SQIVND (reference sequence). The full variable domain, its missing parts supplied by reference TRBV19 and TRBJ2-7, is DGGITQSPKYLFRKEGQNVTLSCEQNLNHDAMYWYRQDPGQGLRLIYYSQIVNDFQKGDIAEGYSVSREKKESFPLTVTSAQKNPTAFYLCASSRGLAVSYEQYFGPGTRLTVT.

The chain combines TRBV29-1 with TRBJ2-2; 8 nucleotides align to TRBD1. The CDR3 covers 16 residues. From germline, CDR1 is SQVTM and CDR2 ANQGSEA. The J segment lost 5 bases and the V segment lost 0 bases, leaving 8 bases of the junction unmatched. The CDR3 reads CSVEDRRDRGTGELFF. The CDR3 DNA reads TGCAGCGTTGAAGATCGGCGAGACAGGGGTACCGGGGAGCTGTTTTTT.

The chain employs TRBV9 and TRBJ2-1, with D hard to call. With 3 bases removed from V and 9 bases from J, the gap between germline ends came to 16 bases. This CDR3 is 14 amino acids long. CDR1 is SGDLS, CDR2 YYNGEE, per germline. This CDR3 reads CASSASPLVGEQFF. CDR3 DNA sequence: TGTGCCAGCAGCGCCTCTCCATTAGTCGGTGAGCAGTTCTTC.

The chain links TRBV28 to TRBJ1-5, with D maybe TRBD1 (5 bases). Trimming cost V 8 bases and J 3 bases, with 17 bases left between them. The germline V gene has CDR1 MDHEN and CDR2 SYDVKM. The CDR3 has 15 residues. This CDR3 reads CASGSSGGYNQPQHF. DNA of the CDR3: TGTGCCAGCGGGTCCTCGGGGGGGTACAATCAGCCCCAGCATTTT.

The rearrangement uses TRBV3-1 (or the pseudogene TRBV3-2) and TRBJ2-1; no clear D gene. CDR1 is LGHDT, CDR2 YNNKEL, per germline (reference sequence). This CDR3 has 15 amino acids. V was trimmed by 4 bases and J by 7 bases, leaving 17 bases between them. The CDR3 reads CASSLEGKARNEQFF. The CDR3 nucleotides are TGTGCCAGCAGCCTAGAAGGAAAGGCGAGGAATGAGCAGTTCTTC.

The chain employs TRBV4-3 and TRBJ1-1; no firm D call. The CDR3 has 15 amino acids. CDR1 and CDR2 (germline): LGHNA, YSLEER. Trimming removed 0 bases from V and 1 base from J, with 9 bases in between. CDR3 loop: CASSQDLTANTEAFF. In DNA form, the CDR3 reads TGCGCCAGCAGCCAAGATCTAACAGCGAACACTGAAGCTTTCTTT.

The rearrangement joins TRBV28 to TRBJ2-1; 8 bases match TRBD2. There are 15 residues in the CDR3. V lost 5 bases and J lost 6; bases outside the gene matches: 9. Germline values: CDR1 MDHEN, CDR2 SYDVKM. The CDR3: CASSPPSGLTNEQFF. The CDR3 nucleotides are TGTGCCAGCAGTCCCCCTAGCGGGCTAACCAATGAGCAGTTCTTC.

The chain combines TRBV11-3 with TRBJ2-1, with a tentative D call TRBD2 (6 bases). Trimming took off 5 bases at V and 7 bases at J, with 21 bases between the two ends. Germline-derived CDR1 and CDR2 are SGHNT and YENEEA. This CDR3 comprises 16 residues. For the CDR3, the DNA is TGTGCCAGCAGCCCCGGAGGGTTGGTAATGGGTAATGAGCAGTTCTTC. It encodes CASSPGGLVMGNEQFF.

The chain uses TRBV12-3 or TRBV12-4 and TRBJ2-1; no firm D call. V was trimmed by 3 bases and J by 10 bases, leaving 13 bases between them. The CDR3 has 13 residues. CDR3 sequence: CASSFGGFGEQFF. In DNA, the CDR3 is TGTGCCAGCAGTTTCGGCGGCTTTGGGGAGCAGTTCTTC.

The chain couples TRBV6-5 to TRBJ2-1; possibly TRBD2 for D (5 bases). V was trimmed by 0 bases and J by 5 bases, leaving 14 bases between them. Germline V lookup: CDR1 MNHEY, CDR2 SVGAGI. The CDR3 loop spans 16 amino acids. CDR3 in amino acids: CASSYSEPRGNNEQFF. As DNA, the CDR3 is TGTGCCAGCAGTTACTCTGAGCCAAGAGGGAACAATGAGCAGTTCTTC.

This chain joins TRBV18 and TRBJ2-5, with 9 bases lining up with TRBD2. The trim removed 6 bases at V and 3 bases at J, leaving 5 bases unmatched. The CDR3 consists of 14 residues. The V gene's germline CDR1 is KGHSH and CDR2 LQKENI. The CDR3 DNA follows: TGTGCCAGCTCCCCAGCGGGAGGCAAAGAGACCCAGTACTTC. This translates into CASSPAGGKETQYF.

This clone has just one count. V is TRBV28 and J is TRBJ2-1, with D uncertain. CDR1 MDHEN and CDR2 SYDVKM come from the germline V gene. Trimming took 5 bases from V and 0 from J, leaving 11 bases between them. This CDR3 has 15 residues. The CDR3 here is CASSTRWSSYNEQFF. Here the CDR3 DNA reads TGTGCCAGCAGTACACGATGGAGCTCCTACAATGAGCAGTTCTTC.

The chain employs TRBV10-3 and TRBJ1-1, with TRBD1 matching over 7 bases. Germline CDR1 and CDR2: ENHRY and SYGVKD. With V trimmed by 8 bases and J by 2 bases, 8 bases remained unmatched. The CDR3 is made up of 14 amino acids. Written as DNA, the CDR3 is TGTGCCATCCGGACACAGGGGCAAAACACTGAAGCTTTCTTT. This encodes CAIRTQGQNTEAFF.

This sequence joins TRBV6-5 and TRBJ1-6; TRBD1 matches 9 bases. V dropped 6 bases and J dropped 7; count of bases not matched to a gene: 1. CDR1 is MNHEY, CDR2 SVGAGI, per germline. This CDR3 is built from 13 residues. The CDR3 reads CASRGQGNSPLHF. The CDR3 DNA follows: TGTGCCAGCAGAGGACAGGGGAATTCACCCCTCCACTTT.